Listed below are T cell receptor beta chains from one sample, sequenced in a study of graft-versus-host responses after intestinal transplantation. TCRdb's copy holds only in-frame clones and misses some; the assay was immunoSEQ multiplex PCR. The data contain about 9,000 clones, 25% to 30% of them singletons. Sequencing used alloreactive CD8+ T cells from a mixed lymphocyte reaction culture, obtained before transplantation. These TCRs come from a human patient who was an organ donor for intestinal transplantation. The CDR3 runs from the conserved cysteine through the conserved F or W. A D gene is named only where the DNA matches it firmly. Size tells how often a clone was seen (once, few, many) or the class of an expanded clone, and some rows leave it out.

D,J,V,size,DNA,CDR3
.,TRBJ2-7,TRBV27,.,TGTGCCAGCAGTTTTGGCCAGGCGACCTACGAGCAGTACTTC,CASSFGQATYEQYF
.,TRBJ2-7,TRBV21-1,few,TGTGCCAGCAGCAAAGCTGGGCGGGTGAGTGAAAAAGAACTTTACGAGCAGTACTTC,CASSKAGRVSEKELYEQYF
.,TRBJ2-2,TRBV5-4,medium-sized,TGTGCCAGCGGAGTCCCCTCCGGGGAGCTGTTTTTT,CASGVPSGELFF
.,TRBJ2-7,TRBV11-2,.,TGTGCCAGCAGCTTTATCGGGGCCGAGCAGTACTTC,CASSFIGAEQYF
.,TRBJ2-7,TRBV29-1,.,TGCTGCGGTGAAGAAGGGAGGGGGCGGGCCTCCTACGAGCAGTACTTC,CCGEEGRGRASYEQYF
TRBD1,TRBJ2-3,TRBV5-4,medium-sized,TGTGCCAGCACTGACAGGGGGCGAGGGGAAGATACGCAGTATTTT,CASTDRGRGEDTQYF
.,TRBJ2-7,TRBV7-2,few,TGTGCCAGCAGCTTAGCGGGAGGTTCCTACGAGCAGTACTTC,CASSLAGGSYEQYF
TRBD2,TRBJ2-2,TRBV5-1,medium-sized,TGCGCCAGCAGCTTAAGACTAGCGGGAGATCTAGGGGAGCTGTTTTTT,CASSLRLAGDLGELFF
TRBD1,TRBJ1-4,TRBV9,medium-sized,TGTGCCAGCAGCGTAGCGGGGACAGGGACTAATGAAAAACTGTTTTTT,CASSVAGTGTNEKLFF
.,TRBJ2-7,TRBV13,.,TGTGCCAGCACTCCGGGGGTAACCTACGAGCAGTACTTC,CASTPGVTYEQYF
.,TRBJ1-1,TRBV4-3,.,TGCGCCAGCAGCCAACCTGGATGGGGCACTGAAGCTTTCTTT,CASSQPGWGTEAFF
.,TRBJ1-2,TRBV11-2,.,TGTGCCAGCAGCTTGGCCCCCTCATTTGGCTATGGCTACACCTTC,CASSLAPSFGYGYTF
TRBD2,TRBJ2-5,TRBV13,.,TGTGCCAGCAGCTCCACCCCCCATAGCGGGGGGGCTTATGAGACCCAGTACTTC,CASSSTPHSGGAYETQYF
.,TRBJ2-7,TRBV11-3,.,TGCGCCAGCAGCCAAGATAGACCCGCCTACGAGCAGTACTTC,CASSQDRPAYEQYF
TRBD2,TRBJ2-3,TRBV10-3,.,TGTGCCACCAACAGCGGGAGGGCCCCCGGCACAGATACGCAGTATTTT,CATNSGRAPGTDTQYF
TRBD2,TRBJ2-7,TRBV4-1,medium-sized,TGCGCCAGCAGCCTGGCCGCTAGCGGGGGCTACGAGCAGTACTTC,CASSLAASGGYEQYF
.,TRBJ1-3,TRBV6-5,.,TGTGCCAGCAGTGTAGACCAGGACCCTGGAAACACCATATATTTT,CASSVDQDPGNTIYF
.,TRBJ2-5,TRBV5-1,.,TGCGCCAGCAAATACGGGGATAGGAGCCAAGAGACCCAGTACTTC,CASKYGDRSQETQYF
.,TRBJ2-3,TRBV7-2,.,TGTGCCAGCAGCTTAGGCGCGGCAGATACGCAGTATTTT,CASSLGAADTQYF
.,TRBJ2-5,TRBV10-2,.,TGCGCCAGCACTCCTCTAGGAGGATACCAAGAGACCCAGTACTTC,CASTPLGGYQETQYF
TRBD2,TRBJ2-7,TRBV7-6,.,TGTGCCAGCAGCTTACTAGCGGGAAGCGACGAGCAGTACTTC,CASSLLAGSDEQYF
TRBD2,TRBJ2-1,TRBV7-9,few,TGTGCCAGCAGCACGACTAGCGGGGCCTACAATGAGCAGTTCTTC,CASSTTSGAYNEQFF
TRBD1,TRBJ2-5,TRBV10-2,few,TGCGCCAGCAGTCCTACAGGGGAAGAAGAGACCCAGTACTTC,CASSPTGEEETQYF
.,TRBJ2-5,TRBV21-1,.,TGTGCCAGCAGCAAGGTTACTAGCGGGAGATTGAGCCAAGAGACCCAGTACTTC,CASSKVTSGRLSQETQYF
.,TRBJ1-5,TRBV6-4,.,TGTGCCAGCATTAAAATAATTGGGGGACGTTACATCCTACCCCAGCATTTT,CASIKIIGGRYILPQHF
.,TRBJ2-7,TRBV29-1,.,TGCAGCGTTGGACAAACCTACGAGCAGTACTTC,CSVGQTYEQYF
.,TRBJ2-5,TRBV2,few,TGTGCCAGCAGTGAACAGCCCCGGGAAGAGACCCAGTACTTC,CASSEQPREETQYF
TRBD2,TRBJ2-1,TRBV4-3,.,TGCGCCAGCAGCCAACTAGCGGGGCCCCTCAATGAGCAGTTCTTC,CASSQLAGPLNEQFF
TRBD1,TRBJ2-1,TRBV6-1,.,TGTGCCAGCAGTAAACAGGGGAATGAGCAGTTCTTC,CASSKQGNEQFF
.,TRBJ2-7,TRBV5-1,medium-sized,TGCGCCAGCAGCTTGGGTTCAGGGAACTACGAGCAGTACTTC,CASSLGSGNYEQYF
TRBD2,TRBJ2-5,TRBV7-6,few,TGTGCCAGCAGCTTAAGGACAGCGGGGGGCCCCCAAGAGACCCAGTACTTC,CASSLRTAGGPQETQYF